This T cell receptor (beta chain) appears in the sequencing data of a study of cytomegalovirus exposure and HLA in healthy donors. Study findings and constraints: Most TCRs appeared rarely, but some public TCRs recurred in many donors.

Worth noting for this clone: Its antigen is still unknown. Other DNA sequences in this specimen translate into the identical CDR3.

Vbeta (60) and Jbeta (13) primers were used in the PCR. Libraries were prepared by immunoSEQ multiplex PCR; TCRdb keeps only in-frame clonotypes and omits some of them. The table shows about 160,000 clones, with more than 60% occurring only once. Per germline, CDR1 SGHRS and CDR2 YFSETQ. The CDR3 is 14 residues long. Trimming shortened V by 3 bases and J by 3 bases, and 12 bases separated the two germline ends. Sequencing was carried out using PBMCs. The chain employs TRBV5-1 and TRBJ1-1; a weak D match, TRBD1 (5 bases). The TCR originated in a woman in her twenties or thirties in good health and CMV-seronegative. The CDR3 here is CASSYGGGDTEAFF. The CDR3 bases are TGCGCCAGCAGCTACGGTGGAGGGGACACTGAAGCTTTCTTT.